This T cell receptor (beta chain) was recovered during a study of follicular helper T cells after annual influenza vaccination. Sequencing was performed with immunoSEQ multiplex PCR; in TCRdb, only in-frame clones are kept and a portion is missing. The table lists thousands of clones, about four fifths of them singletons. Germline CDR1 and CDR2: SEHNR and FQNEAQ (reference sequence). V was shortened by 1 base and J by 7 bases, with 8 bases between the two germline ends. This CDR3 has 14 residues. Noted time point: 2015-2016 season, pre-vaccination. Cells are cTfh (non-naive CD4+CXCR5+PD-1+), split by ICOS and CD38 into double-positive or double-negative.

V gene TRBV7-9 combines with J gene TRBJ1-6; no definite D call. This specimen consisted of CXCR5+ CD38- circulating T follicular helper cells from blood, obtained on the day of influenza vaccination. Subset meaning: circulating Tfh, non-naive CD4+CXCR5+PD-1+ (ICOS+CD38+ or ICOS-CD38-). The TCR comes from an adult who received the influenza vaccine. The DNA of the CDR3 is TGTGCCAGCAGCTTAGATCTAGTCAATTCACCCCTCCACTTT. Its translation is CASSLDLVNSPLHF. Based on the CDR3 plus reference TRBV7-9 and TRBJ1-6, the full variable domain is DTGVSQNPRHKITKRGQNVTFRCDPISEHNRLYWYRQTLGQGPEFLTYFQNEAQLEKSRLLSDRFSAERPKGSFSTLEIQRTEQGDSAMYLCASSLDLVNSPLHFGNGTRLTVT.